Following are 3 T cell receptor beta chains from one sample sequenced in a study of CD8 T cells in Susac syndrome. Random-hexamer reverse transcription was applied to roughly 0.5 to 1 ug RNA. TCRdb re-called the immunoSEQ multiplex PCR reads through MiXCR, storing one row per CDR3 protein. This table has about 150,000 distinct CDR3 sequences, approximately 95% appearing once. Sequenced input: CD4+ T cells from PBMCs. The source of these receptors is a human donor with Susac syndrome.

The gene calls are TRBV7-9 and TRBJ2-5; D remains unclear. V was clipped by 5 bases and J by 1 base, with 11 bases between them. The CDR3 contains 14 residues. Germline-derived CDR1 and CDR2 are SEHNR and FQNEAQ (reference sequence). The CDR3 coding sequence is TGTGCCAGCAGCACCATCTCAGCCCAAGAGACCCAGTACTTC. Encoded protein: CASSTISAQETQYF. The full variable domain, its missing parts supplied by reference TRBV7-9 and TRBJ2-5, is DTGVSQNPRHKITKRGQNVTFRCDPISEHNRLYWYRQTLGQGPEFLTYFQNEAQLEKSRLLSDRFSAERPKGSFSTLEIQRTEQGDSAMYLCASSTISAQETQYFGPGTRLLVL.

The chain employs TRBV20-1 and TRBJ2-4; TRBD1 might be the D (5 bases). The ends were cut back, 5 bases at V and 9 bases at J, with 8 bases in the middle. CDR1 is DFQATT, CDR2 SNEGSKA, per germline (reference sequence). The CDR3 runs to 10 residues. This CDR3 reads CSAGHPIQYF. The CDR3 DNA follows: TGCAGTGCTGGACACCCCATTCAGTACTTC.

V gene TRBV4-1 combines with J gene TRBJ1-4; no reliable D call. Trimming took 2 bases from V and 8 from J, leaving 9 bases between them. In germline, CDR1 is MGHRA, CDR2 YSYEKL. The CDR3 has 13 amino acids. CDR3 protein: CASSQSRGEKLFF. As DNA, the CDR3 is TGCGCCAGCAGCCAATCTCGAGGCGAAAAACTGTTTTTT.